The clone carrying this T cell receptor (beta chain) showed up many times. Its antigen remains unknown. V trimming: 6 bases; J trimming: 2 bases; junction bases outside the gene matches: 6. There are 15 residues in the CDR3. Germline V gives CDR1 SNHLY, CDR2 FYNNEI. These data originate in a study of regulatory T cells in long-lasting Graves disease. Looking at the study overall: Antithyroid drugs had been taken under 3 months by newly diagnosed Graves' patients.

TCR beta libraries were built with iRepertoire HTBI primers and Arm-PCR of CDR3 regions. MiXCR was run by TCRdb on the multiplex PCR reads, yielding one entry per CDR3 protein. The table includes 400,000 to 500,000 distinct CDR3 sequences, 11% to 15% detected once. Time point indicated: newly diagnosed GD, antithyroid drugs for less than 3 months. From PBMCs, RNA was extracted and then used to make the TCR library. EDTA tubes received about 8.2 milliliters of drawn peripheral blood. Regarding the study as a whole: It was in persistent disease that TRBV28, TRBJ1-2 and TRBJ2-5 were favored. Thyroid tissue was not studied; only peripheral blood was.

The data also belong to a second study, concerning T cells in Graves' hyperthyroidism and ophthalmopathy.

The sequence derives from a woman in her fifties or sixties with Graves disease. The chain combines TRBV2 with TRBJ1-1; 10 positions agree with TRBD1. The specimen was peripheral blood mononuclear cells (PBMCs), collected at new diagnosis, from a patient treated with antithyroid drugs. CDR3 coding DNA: TGTGCCAGCAGCGCGGGACAGGGGCCAAACACTGAAGCTTTCTTT. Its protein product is CASSAGQGPNTEAFF.